What follows are 19 T cell receptor beta chains derived from one specimen sequenced in a study of tissue T cells after allogeneic stem cell transplantation. The data were produced by immunoSEQ multiplex PCR, yet TCRdb's version contains in-frame clones alone and is incomplete. The sample has 15,000 to 20,000 clones, roughly three quarters seen once. The sequencing sample was made of spleen. The receptors stem from a female BALB/c mouse in good health. The MHC haplotype of this mouse line is H2-d.

This clone was found once. Gene names refer to mouse genes. The sequenced fragment ends 1 residue before the CDR3 boundary, so the rest is inferred from the germline J gene. Other DNA sequences in the sample encode the same CDR3. The chain combines TRBV13-2 with TRBJ2-1; D is tentatively TRBD1 or TRBD2 (7 bases each). The CDR3 is made up of 16 amino acids. The V gene's germline CDR1 is NNHNN and CDR2 SYGAGS (reference sequence). Deletions cut 0 bases from V and 1 base from J, with 11 bases between. CDR3 bases read: TGTGCCAGCGGTGATGCAGGGGGGGGGAACTATGCTGAGCAGTTC. This translates into CASGDAGGGNYAEQF. The whole CDR3 sequence reads CASGDAGGGNYAEQFF.

Concerning this clone: Gene names are the mouse ones. Read data end 1 residue before the CDR3 end; the end is taken from the germline J gene. V gene TRBV13-2 combines with J gene TRBJ2-7; 11 positions agree with TRBD2. Germline V gene sequence: CDR1 NNHNN, CDR2 SYGAGS (reference sequence). The CDR3 length is 14 residues. V was clipped by 0 bases and J by 6 bases; unmatched bases: 2. The part of the CDR3 DNA that was read is TGTGCCAGCGGTGATGCACTGGGGGGGCTTGAACAGTAC. Translation gives CASGDALGGLEQY. The CDR3 in its entirety is CASGDALGGLEQYF.

In the case of this clone: All gene names here are mouse names. The read is 1 residue too short to cover the CDR3 end, so that end is filled in from the germline J gene. The J gene is TRBJ2-7, the V gene TRBV2, with 10 bases fitting TRBD1. The CDR3 is made up of 15 amino acids. The germline CDR1 and CDR2 sequences are LGHNA and YSYQKL. With V trimmed by 2 bases and J by 1 base, 2 bases remained unmatched. The CDR3 is CASSQPGQGSYEQYF. The covered CDR3 bases are TGTGCCAGCAGCCAACCGGGACAGGGGTCCTATGAACAGTAC.

This clone was observed a handful of times. Gene names denote mouse genes. The read stops 1 residue short of the end of the CDR3; the missing end is completed from the germline J gene. At the DNA level, this CDR3 is encoded by other sequences in the same sample as well. V gene TRBV13-2 combines with J gene TRBJ2-7; D call uncertain. V lost 0 bases to trimming and J lost 4 bases, with 8 bases between them. Germline V CDR1 and CDR2: NNHNN, SYGAGS (reference sequence). CDR3 length: 13 amino acids. The covered CDR3 bases are TGTGCCAGCGGTGATGCTTGGGTATATGAACAGTAC. Residues: CASGDAWVYEQY. The full-length CDR3 reads as CASGDAWVYEQYF.

Points on this clone: Gene and germline names: mouse. The read ends 1 residue early relative to the CDR3; the germline J gene fills the gap. The V call is TRBV13-1, the J call TRBJ1-2; weak D call: TRBD1 (5 bases). Germline lookup yields CDR1 NSHNY and CDR2 SYGAGN. V lost 7 bases and J lost 0, with 7 bases in between. The CDR3 is made up of 12 amino acids. CDR3 sequence: CASGQTNSDYTF. The covered CDR3 bases are TGTGCCAGCGGACAAACAAACTCCGACTACACC.

Comments on this clone: The gene symbols are mouse symbols. The observed sequence ends 1 residue before the CDR3 terminus, with the missing tail filled in from the germline J gene. This sequence joins TRBV13-1 and TRBJ2-1; 9 nucleotides align to TRBD1. The trim removed 5 bases at V and 7 bases at J, leaving 4 bases unmatched. The germline CDR1 and CDR2 sequences are NSHNY and SYGAGN. CDR3 length: 13 amino acids. CDR3: CASRNRGLAEQFF. The CDR3 DNA, read in part, is TGTGCCAGCAGGAACAGGGGGCTGGCTGAGCAGTTC.

A word on this clone: All gene names here are mouse names. The read ends 1 residue early relative to the CDR3; the germline J gene fills the gap. The chain employs TRBV20 and TRBJ2-1, with TRBD1 identical over 7 bases. The trim removed 2 bases at V and 6 bases at J, leaving 1 base unmatched. CDR1 and CDR2 from the germline V gene are GFQATS and STVNSAI. The CDR3 runs 12 residues. The CDR3 loop reads CGARTGAAEQFF. The DNA read from the CDR3 is TGTGGTGCTAGGACAGGGGCTGCTGAGCAGTTC. Drawing the rest from reference TRBV20 and TRBJ2-1, the complete variable domain is GALVYQYPRRTICKSGTSMRMECQAVGFQATSVAWYRQSPQKTFELIALSTVNSAIKYEQNFTQEKFPISHPNLSFSSMTVLNAYLEDRGLYLCGARTGAAEQFFGPGTRLTVL.

In the case of this clone: Mouse names are used for the genes. The read stops 1 residue short of the end of the CDR3; the missing end is completed from the germline J gene. V usage is TRBV2 and J usage is TRBJ2-4; TRBD2 aligns across 7 bases. Germline V lookup: CDR1 LGHNA, CDR2 YSYQKL. The CDR3 extends over 16 amino acids. V trimming: 1 base; J trimming: 0 bases; junction bases outside the gene matches: 4. The part of the CDR3 DNA that was read is TGTGCCAGCAGCCAAGTGGCTGGGGGTAGTCAAAACACCTTGTAC. As protein: CASSQVAGGSQNTLY. The whole CDR3 is CASSQVAGGSQNTLYF.

Regarding this clone: Genes and germline come from the mouse. The part of the CDR3 DNA that was read is TGTGCCAGCAGTGATGCAATGTATGAACAGTAC. This encodes CASSDAMYEQY. The entire CDR3 sequence reads CASSDAMYEQYF. The rearrangement joins TRBV13-1 to TRBJ2-7; D uncertain. Read sequence stops 1 residue before the CDR3 end, and the germline J gene provides the missing end. The CDR3 has 12 residues. Germline V gene sequence: CDR1 NSHNY, CDR2 SYGAGN. V dropped 0 bases and J dropped 4 bases, with 5 bases sitting between them.

Details on this clone: Mouse gene names apply. The sequence runs out 1 residue before the end of the CDR3; the remainder is reconstructed from the germline J gene. This chain connects TRBV13-3 to TRBJ2-7; no clear D gene. The CDR3 runs to 12 residues. V shed 5 bases and J shed 0 bases, with 6 bases lying between them. The germline gives CDR1 NNHDY, CDR2 SYVADS. Partial CDR3 DNA: TGTGCCAGCAGGGACGGCTCCTATGAACAGTAC. Translating it yields CASRDGSYEQY. The CDR3 as a whole reads CASRDGSYEQYF.

This clone was recorded once. Gene and germline names: mouse. The read falls 1 residue short of the CDR3 end, and the missing part is taken from the germline J gene. The genes are TRBV20 and TRBJ1-6; 7 bases are a match to TRBD1. TRBJ1-6 is treated as an ORF (open reading frame) with a function not yet certain. V shed 5 bases and J 5 bases; nucleotides not matched to a gene: 3. Looked up from germline, CDR1 is GFQATS and CDR2 is STVNSAI. This CDR3 has 13 residues. The covered CDR3 bases are TGTGGTGCTCGGACAGGAGATAATTCGCCCCTCTAC. Residues: CGARTGDNSPLY. In full, the CDR3 reads CGARTGDNSPLYF.

As regards this clone: Gene and germline names: mouse. The DNA ends 1 residue before the CDR3 does, and the rest of the CDR3 is filled in from the germline J gene. The chain is built from TRBV19 and TRBJ1-6; no definite D call. Being an ORF, TRBJ1-6 has a function that is uncertain. Germline V gives CDR1 FNHDT, CDR2 SITEND (reference sequence). This CDR3 has 16 amino acids. The V and J ends lost 2 bases and 0 bases respectively, with 9 bases between them. The CDR3 is CASSMIASSYNSPLYF. The sequenced CDR3 bases are TGTGCCAGCAGTATGATCGCCAGTTCCTATAATTCGCCCCTCTAC.

As to this clone: Germline and genes: mouse. The sequenced part of the CDR3 DNA is TGTGCCAGCGGTGAACACTGGGGGCCCAACCAAGACACCCAGTAC. Amino acids: CASGEHWGPNQDTQY. The CDR3 in its entirety is CASGEHWGPNQDTQYF. V gene TRBV13-2 combines with J gene TRBJ2-5; 8 nucleotides match TRBD2. Read coverage stops 1 residue before the CDR3 terminus; the germline J gene supplies the remainder. The CDR3 runs 16 residues. Germline lookup yields CDR1 NNHNN and CDR2 SYGAGS (reference sequence). The V and J ends lost 2 bases and 0 bases, in that order; junction bases with no gene match: 5.

This clone turned up a few times. All gene names here are mouse names. Here the CDR3 reads CASSMGDSYEQYF. The part of the CDR3 DNA that was read is TGTGCCAGCAGTATGGGGGACTCCTATGAACAGTAC. The V and J genes are TRBV19 and TRBJ2-7, with D perhaps assigned TRBD1 or TRBD2 (5 bases each). The read terminates 1 residue ahead of where the CDR3 ends, so the germline J gene completes it. The germline V gene encodes CDR1 FNHDT and CDR2 SITEND (reference sequence). Between the trimmed V and J ends, which lost 2 bases and 0 bases, there was a span of 6 bases. The CDR3 is made up of 13 amino acids. Variable domain in full (rest from reference TRBV19 and TRBJ2-7): GGIITQTPKFLIGQEGQKLTLKCQQNFNHDTMYWYRQDSGKGLRLIYYSITENDLQKGDLSEGYDASREKKSSFSLTVTSAQKNEMAVFLCASSMGDSYEQYFGPGTRLTVL.

This clone was detected only a few times. Gene names follow the mouse nomenclature. Read data end 1 residue before the CDR3 end; the end is taken from the germline J gene. The J gene is TRBJ1-5, the V gene TRBV5, with D perhaps TRBD1 (6 bases). Looked up from germline, CDR1 is LGHNA and CDR2 is YNLKQL (reference sequence). Trimming took 4 bases from V and 0 from J, leaving 10 bases between them. CDR3 length: 15 amino acids. The CDR3 loop is CASSRTVTNNQAPLF. The CDR3 DNA, read in part, is TGTGCCAGCAGCCGGACAGTCACTAACAACCAGGCTCCGCTT.

Concerning this clone itself: The gene symbols are mouse symbols. The observed sequence ends 1 residue before the CDR3 terminus, with the missing tail filled in from the germline J gene. This chain connects TRBV5 to TRBJ2-4; unclear D gene. This CDR3 region has 13 residues. V gave up 0 bases and J gave up 3 bases, with 4 bases separating them. Germline loops: CDR1 LGHNA, CDR2 YNLKQL (reference sequence). CDR3 bases read: TGTGCCAGCAGCCAAGACTGGCAAAACACCTTGTAC. Encoded protein: CASSQDWQNTLY. The whole CDR3 sequence is CASSQDWQNTLYF.

To note about this clone: The gene symbols are mouse symbols. The read ends 1 residue shy of where the CDR3 ends; the end is completed using the germline J gene. This sequence joins TRBV5 and TRBJ2-2; 7 bases fit TRBD1. Germline V gene sequence: CDR1 LGHNA, CDR2 YNLKQL (reference sequence). CDR3 length: 16 amino acids. J lost 2 bases, V lost 0 bases, and 3 bases had no gene match. The CDR3 here is CASSQETGRNTGQLYF. The sequenced part of the CDR3 DNA is TGTGCCAGCAGCCAAGAGACAGGGAGGAACACCGGGCAGCTCTAC.

As to this clone: Gene names are the mouse ones. The sequenced CDR3 bases are TGTGCCAGCAGCCGGACTGGGGGGGCGCATATCCAAGACACCCAGTAC. Protein product: CASSRTGGAHIQDTQY. The complete CDR3 sequence is CASSRTGGAHIQDTQYF. The V and J genes are TRBV3 and TRBJ2-5; 13 nucleotides agree with TRBD2. The read ends 1 residue before the CDR3 terminus; that terminus is restored from the germline J gene. Germline V gene lookup returns CDR1 SNHLY and CDR2 FYNGKV (reference sequence). This CDR3 has 17 residues. V shed 5 bases, J shed 2 bases, and the junction held 7 bases outside the gene matches.

Notes on this clone: Gene names follow the mouse nomenclature. This CDR3 is CASSPGTVQNTLYF. The sequenced CDR3 bases are TGTGCTAGCAGCCCCGGGACAGTTCAAAACACCTTGTAC. The rearrangement links TRBV29 to TRBJ2-4; TRBD1 matches 7 bases. The observed sequence ends 1 residue before the CDR3 terminus, with the missing tail filled in from the germline J gene. The germline gives CDR1 MSHET, CDR2 SYDVDS. J gave up 2 bases and V 6 bases, and 5 bases lay outside the gene matches. The CDR3 runs to 14 residues.